This entry is about one TCR beta chain. Deletions cut 0 bases from V and 7 bases from J, with 8 bases between. This CDR3 spans 14 amino acids. CDR1 and CDR2 (germline): SGHRS, YFSETQ. Some clones are missing from TCRdb's copy, which holds only in-frame ones; the method was immunoSEQ multiplex PCR. The sample consists of 90,000 to 150,000 clones, roughly 60% of them appearing once. These data are taken from a study of cytotoxic CD8 clonotypes in ibrutinib-treated CLL. The origin of this receptor is a human donor with chronic lymphocytic leukemia. J is TRBJ1-6 and V is TRBV5-1, with D maybe TRBD1 (6 bases). Material: PBMCs, obtained after 24 months of ibrutinib treatment. The CDR3: CASSLEGENSPLHF. CDR3 DNA: TGCGCCAGCAGCTTGGAGGGGGAGAATTCACCCCTCCACTTT.